This T cell receptor beta chain is from a study of cytomegalovirus exposure and HLA in healthy donors. Study-wide results and limits: Using a false discovery rate of 0.05, a later analysis showed that 15,000 to 20,000 TCR beta sequences were associated with HLA alleles.

Notes on this clone: Its specificity is not known.

The length of the CDR3 is 16 residues. Germline V gives CDR1 LNHNV, CDR2 YYDKDF (reference sequence). Losses at the gene ends were 3 bases for V and 0 bases for J; bases not matched to a gene: 6. Donors were nominally healthy when sampled, though unrecorded immune exposures were likely. Both 60 Vbeta primers and 13 Jbeta primers went into the PCR. Repertoires were generated with immunoSEQ multiplex PCR, while TCRdb's copy carries only in-frame clones and drops some. The profile shows roughly 100,000 clones, about 81% of them singletons. This TCR was sampled from a man aged 30 to 39 in good health and CMV-seronegative. Sequencing was performed on PBMCs. The chain uses TRBV15 and TRBJ1-1, with 8 bases matching TRBD1. CDR3 protein: CATSRADRGLNTEAFF. DNA of the CDR3: TGTGCCACCAGCAGGGCAGACAGGGGCTTGAACACTGAAGCTTTCTTT.